The clone carrying this TCR beta chain came up a few times. This record belongs to a study of OX40 agonist ivuxolimab in advanced cancers. The method was immunoSEQ multiplex PCR; TCRdb's version includes in-frame clones alone and lacks a portion of them. The repertoire holds under 85,000 clones, with around 87% as singletons. CDR1 is SEHNR, CDR2 FQNEAQ, per germline (reference sequence). V was pared by 5 bases and J by 12 bases, with 14 bases of the junction left unmatched. The CDR3 consists of 14 residues. The clonotype originates from an adult with an advanced solid tumor such as melanoma, head and neck, liver or kidney cancer. This chain connects TRBV7-9 to TRBJ2-7; 9 bases map to TRBD1. Material: CD4+ or CD8+ T cells sorted from blood, obtained in a trial of the OX40 agonist ivuxolimab. The DNA for the CDR3 is TGTGCCAGCAGCCCCAAGGACAGGGGAACGTACGCGTACTTC. It yields the protein CASSPKDRGTYAYF.